The rows below give T cell receptor beta chains drawn from one sample of a study of CD4 T cell repertoires in COVID-19. Sequenced by immunoSEQ multiplex PCR; TCRdb stores in-frame clones only, minus some. Seen here are 20,000 to 30,000 clones, over 90% observed once, and the top ten hold under 0.8%. The sequencing used circulating follicular helper CD4+ T cells (cTfh) from blood, collected before the COVID-19 pandemic. Receptors originate from a human donor who had COVID-19. Each CDR3 is given with its conserved first and last residue. Fields, in order: J gene, D gene, clone size, V gene, CDR3 DNA, CDR3 protein. The D gene is left open where the match is weak. Size is stated for part of the rows, as once, few or many counts, or as a class when the clone is expanded.

TRBJ2-7,.,.,TRBV7-3,TGTGCCAGCAGTCCCTTGGGGGGAGACGAGCAGTACTTC,CASSPLGGDEQYF
TRBJ2-3,.,.,TRBV12-2,TGTGCAAGGACAACGCAGTATTTT,CARTTQYF
TRBJ1-3,.,.,TRBV7-9,TGTGCCAGCAGCCCCTCACAGACCCCCACTGGAAACACCATATATTTT,CASSPSQTPTGNTIYF
TRBJ1-2,.,.,TRBV7-2,TGTGCCAGCAGCTTAGAAGGAGGGTTTAAGGGTGGCTACACCTTC,CASSLEGGFKGGYTF
TRBJ2-2,TRBD2,.,TRBV7-9,TGTGCCAGCAGCTTAAGCGGGAGGGCCGCCGGGGAGCTGTTTTTT,CASSLSGRAAGELFF
TRBJ1-1,.,.,TRBV5-4,TGTGCCAGCAGCTTGGGGGGAGGGGGGACTGAAGCTTTCTTT,CASSLGGGGTEAFF
TRBJ2-1,.,.,TRBV11-2,TGTGCCAGCAGCTCGCTACAGGGTGCCTACAATGAGCAGTTCTTC,CASSSLQGAYNEQFF
TRBJ2-3,.,.,TRBV6-6,TGTGCCAGCAGTTACTCGCGGAGCACAGATACGCAGTATTTT,CASSYSRSTDTQYF
TRBJ1-5,.,.,TRBV19,TGTGCCAGTAGCTTGACAGGAGTGAATCAGCCCCAGCATTTT,CASSLTGVNQPQHF
TRBJ2-2,.,once,TRBV6-5,TGTGCCAGCCGGTGGGGGGGGCGCGTAGGGGAGCTGTTTTTT,CASRWGGRVGELFF
TRBJ2-5,TRBD1,.,TRBV27,TGTGCCAGCAGTTTATCGTGGGGACAGGGAGGGGAGACCCAGTACTTC,CASSLSWGQGGETQYF
TRBJ1-2,TRBD1,.,TRBV14,TGTGCCAGCAGCCAGACTACCGGGACAGATGGAGGCTACACCTTC,CASSQTTGTDGGYTF
TRBJ2-7,TRBD2,.,TRBV19,TGTGCCAGTAGTATATCCGGGACTAGCGCCTCCTACGAGCAGTACTTC,CASSISGTSASYEQYF
TRBJ2-7,TRBD1,.,TRBV27,TGTGCCAGCAGACCCCCGGGACAGGGGGCCGGTCCGGGGCAGTACTTC,CASRPPGQGAGPGQYF
TRBJ1-2,TRBD1,once,TRBV11-2,TGTGCCAGCAGCTTTGGAACCGGGACAGCCGGGACCCACGGCTACACCTTC,CASSFGTGTAGTHGYTF